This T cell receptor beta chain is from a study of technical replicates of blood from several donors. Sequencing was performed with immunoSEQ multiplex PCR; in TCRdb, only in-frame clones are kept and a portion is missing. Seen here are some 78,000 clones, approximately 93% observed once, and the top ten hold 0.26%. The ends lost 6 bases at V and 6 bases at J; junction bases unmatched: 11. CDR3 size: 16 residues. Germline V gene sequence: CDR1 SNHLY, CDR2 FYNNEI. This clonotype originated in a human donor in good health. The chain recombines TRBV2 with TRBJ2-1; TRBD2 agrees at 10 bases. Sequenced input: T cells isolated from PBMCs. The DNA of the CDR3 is TGTGCCAGCAGGGGAGGAGCTAGCGGGGGCTCCAATGAGCAGTTCTTC. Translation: CASRGGASGGSNEQFF.